Each of the 29 T cell receptor beta chains below was sequenced from the same sample in a study of neoadjuvant anti-PD-1 for oral cavity cancer. Using immunoSEQ multiplex PCR, the repertoire was profiled, and TCRdb retains in-frame clones only, with some absent. The table shows about 61,000 clones, with around 85% occurring only once. This specimen consisted of PBMCs, obtained before nivolumab (anti-PD-1) treatment. The receptors derive from a person between 40 and 79 years old with oral cavity squamous cell carcinoma.

This clone was detected a few times. This chain uses TRBV2 with TRBJ2-5, with TRBD2 matching over 8 bases. The CDR3 consists of 15 residues. J lost 5 bases, V lost 6 bases, and 11 bases had no gene match. The germline gives CDR1 SNHLY, CDR2 FYNNEI. In DNA form, the CDR3 reads TGTGCCAGCAGCCCTGGGGCGGGGGGCCGGGAGACCCAGTACTTC. Residues: CASSPGAGGRETQYF. Complete variable domain (other parts from reference TRBV2 and TRBJ2-5): EPEVTQTPSHQVTQMGQEVILRCVPISNHLYFYWYRQILGQKVEFLVSFYNNEISEKSEIFDDQFSVERPDGSNFTLKIRSTKLEDSAMYFCASSPGAGGRETQYFGPGTRLLVL.

This rearrangement joins TRBV6-1 to TRBJ1-2; 10 bases are a match to TRBD1. Germline lookup yields CDR1 MNHNS and CDR2 SASEGT. The CDR3 spans 15 residues. Germline trimming cut 6 bases from V and 5 bases from J; bases unmatched to any gene: 9. CDR3 loop: CASSRPGQGRYGYTF. The CDR3 nucleotides are TGTGCCAGCAGCCGTCCGGGACAGGGGAGGTATGGCTACACCTTC.

This chain links TRBV15 with TRBJ2-7, with a possible D match to TRBD1 (6 bases). V dropped 5 bases and J dropped 3 bases, with 14 bases sitting between them. Germline V lookup: CDR1 LNHNV, CDR2 YYDKDF (reference sequence). This CDR3 comprises 14 residues. CDR3: CATSRSRGNYEQYF. The CDR3 nucleotides are TGTGCCACCAGCCGGTCTAGGGGGAACTACGAGCAGTACTTC. The full variable domain, rest sourced from reference TRBV15 and TRBJ2-7, is DAMVIQNPRYQVTQFGKPVTLSCSQTLNHNVMYWYQQKSSQAPKLLFHYYDKDFNNEADTPDNFQSRRPNTSFCFLDIRSPGLGDTAMYLCATSRSRGNYEQYFGPGTRLTVT.

Written as DNA, the CDR3 is TGTGCCAGCAGCTACGCCCCGGGACCCCTGTACGAGCAGTACTTC. Its translation: CASSYAPGPLYEQYF. The chain carries TRBV6-5 and TRBJ2-7; D assignment may be TRBD1 or TRBD2 (5 bases each). This CDR3 is 15 amino acids long. Germline V CDR1 and CDR2: MNHEY, SVGAGI. The V end lost 6 bases, the J end lost 4 bases, and 19 bases lay between the germline ends.

This CDR3 is CASSESPPSREQYF. CDR3 coding DNA: TGTGCCAGCAGTGAAAGCCCGCCTTCCAGGGAGCAGTACTTC. This chain joins TRBV6-1 and TRBJ2-7; D gene unclear. The ends were cut back, 2 bases at V and 7 bases at J, with 15 bases in the middle. Germline V gene lookup returns CDR1 MNHNS and CDR2 SASEGT. This CDR3 is 14 amino acids long.

This clone was detected a few times. This chain links TRBV14 with TRBJ2-2, with 7 bases that match TRBD2. CDR3 size: 15 residues. Germline assignment: CDR1 SGHDN and CDR2 FVKESK. V dropped 2 bases and J dropped 6; count of bases not matched to a gene: 6. In DNA form, the CDR3 reads TGTGCCAGCAGCCAAAACTCGGGGGGACCCGGGGAGCTGTTTTTT. This codes for CASSQNSGGPGELFF.

V and J are TRBV18 and TRBJ1-5, with D uncertain. Germline lookup yields CDR1 KGHSH and CDR2 LQKENI. This CDR3 has 15 residues. The ends were cut back, 6 bases at V and 7 bases at J, with 19 bases in the middle. The CDR3 is CASSPKRESHQPQHF. DNA for the CDR3: TGTGCCAGCTCCCCCAAGAGGGAATCTCACCAGCCCCAGCATTTT. The variable domain in full, completed from reference TRBV18 and TRBJ1-5, reads NAGVMQNPRHLVRRRGQEARLRCSPMKGHSHVYWYRQLPEEGLKFMVYLQKENIIDESGMPKERFSAEFPKEGPSILRIQQVVRGDSAAYFCASSPKRESHQPQHFGDGTRLSIL.

V gene TRBV27 combines with J gene TRBJ1-1; maybe TRBD1 (6 bases). CDR3 length: 15 amino acids. The germline gives CDR1 MNHEY, CDR2 SMNVEV (reference sequence). Trimming left V 1 base short and J 0 bases short, with 9 bases between. CDR3 sequence reads: CASSLFAGVNTEAFF. The DNA for the CDR3 is TGTGCCAGCAGTTTATTTGCAGGGGTGAACACTGAAGCTTTCTTT.

This chain uses TRBV10-2 with TRBJ2-1, with D perhaps TRBD1 or TRBD2 (5 bases each). V lost 4 bases to trimming and J lost 7 bases, with 11 bases between them. CDR1 is WSHSY and CDR2 is SAAADI in the germline V gene. There are 13 residues in the CDR3. The chain's CDR3 is CASSALGANEQFF. The CDR3 bases are TGCGCCAGCAGTGCCCTCGGGGCGAATGAGCAGTTCTTC.

V usage is TRBV11-2 and J usage is TRBJ2-7, with TRBD2 identical over 8 bases. The CDR3 runs to 14 residues. The V gene's germline CDR1 is SGHAT and CDR2 FQNNGV. Losses at the gene ends were 5 bases for V and 3 bases for J; bases not matched to a gene: 6. For the CDR3, the DNA is TGTGCCAGCAGCCGAAGTAGCGGGGACTACGAGCAGTACTTC. Translating gives CASSRSSGDYEQYF.

This clone occurred once. This chain uses TRBV6-1 with TRBJ2-7; 7 bases are a match to TRBD1. The CDR3 has 12 residues. J was trimmed by 3 bases and V by 8 bases; bases with no gene match: 4. Germline lookup yields CDR1 MNHNS and CDR2 SASEGT. CDR3 region: CASLAGGYEQYF. The CDR3 coding sequence is TGTGCCAGCTTAGCAGGGGGCTACGAGCAGTACTTC.

The chain couples TRBV27 to TRBJ1-6; D remains unclear. Trimming took 2 bases from V and 8 from J, leaving 7 bases between them. Per the germline V gene, CDR1 is MNHEY and CDR2 is SMNVEV (reference sequence). The CDR3 is made up of 13 amino acids. This chain's CDR3 is CASSLEGDSPLHF. Written as DNA, the CDR3 is TGTGCCAGCAGTTTAGAAGGCGATTCACCCCTCCACTTT.

The V and J genes are TRBV27 and TRBJ1-4; 8 nucleotides line up with TRBD1. The CDR3 consists of 16 residues. The V gene end was trimmed by 6 bases and the J gene end by 8 bases; junction bases not matched to a gene: 14. CDR1 and CDR2 from the germline V gene are MNHEY and SMNVEV (reference sequence). The CDR3 sequence is CASSHVRQGTGEKLFF. The CDR3 coding sequence is TGTGCCAGCAGCCATGTACGACAGGGGACGGGGGAAAAACTGTTTTTT.

The chain links TRBV7-9 to TRBJ1-1, with 9 nucleotides matching TRBD1. The length of the CDR3 is 16 residues. With V trimmed by 6 bases and J by 5 bases, 13 bases remained unmatched. Germline lookup yields CDR1 SEHNR and CDR2 FQNEAQ (reference sequence). CDR3 amino acids: CASRPRQGEERTEAFF. For the CDR3, the DNA is TGTGCCAGCAGACCACGACAGGGGGAAGAGAGAACTGAAGCTTTCTTT.

The J gene is TRBJ1-1, the V gene TRBV6-6; 8 bases map to TRBD1. The CDR3 spans 15 residues. With 4 bases clipped from V and 13 bases from J, the junction kept 17 bases outside the gene matches. The germline gives CDR1 MNHNY, CDR2 SVGAGI (reference sequence). The CDR3, as DNA: TGTGCCAGCAGTTCCGACGGACAGGGAATGGGACGAGATTTCTTT. The encoded protein is CASSSDGQGMGRDFF.

The gene calls are TRBV7-3 and TRBJ2-5; 8 bases fit TRBD2. CDR1 and CDR2 from the germline V gene are SGHTA and FQGTGA. The ends lost 1 base at V and 5 bases at J; junction bases unmatched: 6. CDR3 length equals 15 residues. CDR3 in amino acids: CASSLRRSGSETQYF. DNA for the CDR3: TGTGCCAGCAGCTTAAGGCGGAGCGGGAGTGAGACCCAGTACTTC.

The chain has TRBV6-6 and TRBJ2-7; TRBD2 matches at 7 bases. V was clipped by 8 bases and J by 2 bases; unmatched bases: 0. The CDR3 totals 11 residues. The germline gives CDR1 MNHNY, CDR2 SVGAGI (reference sequence). This chain's CDR3 is CASGRAYEQYF. The CDR3 DNA reads as TGTGCCAGCGGGAGGGCCTACGAGCAGTACTTC.

The CDR3 sequence is CAWGASYNSPLHF. The CDR3 DNA reads as TGTGCCTGGGGAGCGAGTTATAATTCACCCCTCCACTTT. The chain carries TRBV30 and TRBJ1-6; no definite D call. Germline-derived CDR1 and CDR2 are GTSNPN and SVGIG (reference sequence). CDR3 length equals 13 residues. The V and J ends lost 5 bases and 4 bases respectively, with 9 bases between them. Based on the CDR3 plus reference TRBV30 and TRBJ1-6, the full variable domain is SQTIHQWPATLVQPVGSPLSLECTVEGTSNPNLYWYRQAAGRGLQLLFYSVGIGQISSEVPQNLSASRPQDRQFILSSKKLLLSDSGFYLCAWGASYNSPLHFGNGTRLTVT.

This clone came up a few times. V usage is TRBV10-1 and J usage is TRBJ1-6; D is uncertain. Looked up from germline, CDR1 is WNHNN and CDR2 is SYGVQD (reference sequence). The V end lost 0 bases, the J end lost 8 bases, and 5 bases lay between the germline ends. The CDR3 consists of 13 residues. This CDR3 is CASSESRDSPLHF. The CDR3 DNA is TGCGCCAGCAGTGAGTCGAGAGATTCACCCCTCCACTTT.

CDR3 nucleotide sequence: TGTGCCAGCAGTTTGCCGGGACAGGGGGCTTCCTGGCATTTT. Its translation is CASSLPGQGASWHF. The V gene is TRBV6-6, the J gene TRBJ1-5; 12 bases line up with TRBD1. The V and J ends lost 4 bases and 15 bases, in that order; junction bases with no gene match: 10. The CDR3 contains 14 residues. Germline V gives CDR1 MNHNY, CDR2 SVGAGI (reference sequence).

In nucleotides, the CDR3 is TGTGCCAGCGCATTAGTAGGGGGAGAGACCCAGTACTTC. This gives the protein CASALVGGETQYF. This sequence joins TRBV25-1 and TRBJ2-5; possible D gene TRBD1, 6 bases. The CDR3 covers 13 residues. Trimming removed 8 bases at V and 4 bases at J, with 14 bases between. Germline V gene data show CDR1 as MGHDK and CDR2 as SYGVNS.

This clone has just one count. The CDR3 sequence is CASSPWGPRGEPLHF. The CDR3 bases are TGCGCCAGCAGCCCGTGGGGGCCCCGTGGGGAACCCCTCCACTTT. The chain links TRBV5-1 to TRBJ1-6; D possibly corresponds to TRBD1 (6 bases). CDR1 and CDR2 from the germline V gene are SGHRS and YFSETQ. The CDR3 totals 15 residues. V lost 4 bases and J lost 12, with 20 bases in between.

V and J are TRBV29-1 and TRBJ1-4, with D unclear. The V end was cut by 6 bases, the J end by 7 bases, with 12 bases between. The CDR3 spans 12 residues. The germline gives CDR1 SQVTM, CDR2 ANQGSEA. In DNA, the CDR3 is TGCAGCGTGGTAATTCACGGTGAAAAACTGTTTTTT. It translates to CSVVIHGEKLFF.

This clone was recorded once. The gene calls are TRBV5-1 and TRBJ1-1; D is unclear. Per germline, CDR1 SGHRS and CDR2 YFSETQ. The CDR3 consists of 15 residues. The V end was cut by 1 base, the J end by 0 bases, with 10 bases between. The CDR3: CASSLWSAVNTEAFF. In nucleotides, the CDR3 is TGCGCCAGCAGCTTGTGGTCAGCCGTGAACACTGAAGCTTTCTTT.

This chain connects TRBV9 to TRBJ2-3, with D uncertain. This CDR3 region has 14 residues. The germline V and J ends were trimmed by 5 bases and 2 bases, with 12 bases remaining between them. Germline CDR1 SGDLS, CDR2 YYNGEE. CDR3 loop: CASSRGSFTDTQYF. The DNA of the CDR3 is TGTGCCAGCAGTAGAGGAAGTTTCACAGATACGCAGTATTTT.

This clone appeared a single time. V and J are TRBV5-1 and TRBJ1-1; D is unclear. The CDR3 contains 14 residues. CDR1 and CDR2 (germline): SGHRS, YFSETQ. Trimming left V 3 bases short and J 4 bases short, with 13 bases between. The CDR3 reads CASSSGSGPTEAFF. The DNA of the CDR3 is TGCGCCAGCAGCTCTGGGAGCGGGCCCACTGAAGCTTTCTTT.

V and J are TRBV19 and TRBJ1-5; maybe TRBD1 (5 bases). Germline-derived CDR1 and CDR2 are LNHDA and SQIVND (reference sequence). The CDR3 has 13 amino acids. Trimming pared 6 bases from V and 3 bases from J, leaving 9 bases between. This chain's CDR3 is CASRRQFNQPQHF. CDR3 nucleotides: TGTGCCAGTAGACGACAGTTCAATCAGCCCCAGCATTTT.

The chain links TRBV19 to TRBJ2-1; no firm D call. Germline CDR1 reads LNHDA; CDR2 reads SQIVND (reference sequence). The CDR3 totals 12 residues. Trimming shortened V by 7 bases and J by 6 bases, and 10 bases separated the two germline ends. This CDR3 is CASTLGSNEQFF. In DNA form, the CDR3 reads TGTGCCAGTACCCTCGGTTCCAATGAGCAGTTCTTC.

The chain is built from TRBV5-4 and TRBJ1-2; D unresolved. V was trimmed by 0 bases and J by 5 bases, leaving 8 bases between them. CDR1 and CDR2 (germline): SGHNT, YYREEE (reference sequence). This CDR3 region has 13 residues. The CDR3 DNA reads as TGTGCCAGCAGCTTGGTGGAAGGATATGGCTACACCTTC. It specifies CASSLVEGYGYTF.